This T cell receptor (beta chain) was profiled in a study of blood T cell repertoires in COVID-19. Study overall: Sources were T cells, B-cell-depleted T cells, or PBMCs; the material itself was cDNA or gDNA.

Germline V CDR1 and CDR2: MGHDK, SYGVNS. V shed 2 bases and J 3 bases; nucleotides not matched to a gene: 5. The CDR3 runs 15 residues. Per the study methods: Amplification of reference gene primers was used by the study to estimate nucleated cell counts. Generated by immunoSEQ multiplex PCR, the TCRdb table keeps only in-frame clones and is missing some. That table is the source of V, J and clone size, and D and trimming were worked out from the DNA. The profile shows over 100,000 clones, roughly 82% of them singletons. The clonotype originates from a man in his 60s with acute or convalescent COVID-19. The chain uses TRBV25-1 and TRBJ2-3; TRBD2 matches 7 bases. The source material was peripheral blood. CDR3 sequence (DNA): TGTGCCAGCAGTGAACCCCGGGGGGATACAGATACGCAGTATTTT. Translated: CASSEPRGDTDTQYF.